This T cell receptor (beta chain) was captured in a study of CD8+CD57+ T cells in acquired aplastic anemia. The wider study: Sorted CD4+ plus CD8+ cells gave DNA averaging approximately 3.2 ug. General study findings and limits: Twenty-nine was the count of CD8+ CDR3 sequences that patients shared with controls.

CDR3 length: 16 amino acids. Germline CDR1 and CDR2: SGHDT and YYEEEE. The junction had 10 bases not matched to a gene; V was cut back by 1 base and J by 7 bases. Using genomic DNA as the template, TCR beta VDJ and CDR3 profiling was carried out. TCRdb passed the reads through MiXCR, listing each CDR3 protein once. In the table there are over 150,000 distinct CDR3 sequences, 63% of which are singletons. For this clonotype: As yet, its antigen is unknown.

CD8+CD57+ cell expansion had been shown by flow cytometry in patients chosen for sequencing. As a group, the patients uniformly had severe acquired aplastic anemia. Sequenced material: sorted CD4+, CD8+, or CD8+CD57+ T cells (not recorded which) from PBMCs. The receptor comes from a human donor with aplastic anemia. The genes are TRBV5-6 and TRBJ2-5, with TRBD2 matching over 10 bases. CDR3 sequence reads: CASSLRVAGGMGTQYF. In DNA form, the CDR3 reads TGTGCCAGCAGCTTGAGAGTAGCGGGAGGAATGGGGACCCAGTACTTC.